This T cell receptor (beta chain) was identified during a study of shared clonotypes between healthy human individuals. Background on the study: CD8 memory received one plate per donor, CD8 naive two, CD4 memory three and CD4 naive three.

TCRdb keeps only in-frame clones here, not all; method: immunoSEQ multiplex PCR. This sample has 600,000 to 750,000 clones, with about two thirds found just once. None of the donors, who were healthy HIV-negative adults, had recently had acute infections or vaccinations. Looked up from germline, CDR1 is SGHTA and CDR2 is FQGNSA. The CDR3 covers 12 residues. V lost 2 bases, J lost 13 bases, and 12 bases lay in between. V usage is TRBV7-2 and J usage is TRBJ2-1; D gene uncertain. Sequenced: memory CD4+ T cells sorted from blood. Subset specified: CD45RA-negative fraction. The TCR comes from a woman aged 30 to 39 in good health. As DNA, the CDR3 is TGTGCCAGCAGCTTATTGAGACTCCACCAGTTCTTC. It is translated as CASSLLRLHQFF.